This TCR beta chain was recorded in a study of control samples from healthy donors and cancer patients. The CDR3 has 15 residues. Germline V gives CDR1 SGHTA, CDR2 FQGNSA. Trimming took 5 bases from V and 1 from J; bases not matched to a gene: 4. The repertoire was sequenced with immunoSEQ multiplex PCR; TCRdb's copy has only in-frame clones and lacks some. Of under 200,000 clones listed, 85% to 95% are singletons. Sequenced: blood. The rearrangement links TRBV7-2 to TRBJ2-7, with 11 bases matching TRBD1. The receptor comes from a woman aged 40 to 50 in good health. The CDR3 DNA reads as TGTGCCAGCAGCATCGGACAGGGGGCTTCCTACGAGCAGTACTTC. Protein product: CASSIGQGASYEQYF.